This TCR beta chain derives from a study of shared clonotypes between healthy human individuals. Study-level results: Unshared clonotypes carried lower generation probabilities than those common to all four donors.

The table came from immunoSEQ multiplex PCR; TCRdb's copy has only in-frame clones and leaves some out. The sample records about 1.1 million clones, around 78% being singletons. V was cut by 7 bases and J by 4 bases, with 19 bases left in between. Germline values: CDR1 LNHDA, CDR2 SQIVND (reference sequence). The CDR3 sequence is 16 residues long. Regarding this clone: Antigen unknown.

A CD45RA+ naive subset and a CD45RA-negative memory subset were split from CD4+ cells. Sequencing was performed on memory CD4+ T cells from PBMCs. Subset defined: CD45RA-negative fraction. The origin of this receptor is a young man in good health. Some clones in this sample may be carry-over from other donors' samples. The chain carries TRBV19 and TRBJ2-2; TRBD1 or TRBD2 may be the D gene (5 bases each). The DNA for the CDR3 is TGTGCCAGTACCGAGGGACCCCTATTTGCCACCGGGGAGCTGTTTTTT. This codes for CASTEGPLFATGELFF.